Listed here are 10 T cell receptor beta chains from one sample, sequenced in a study of cytomegalovirus exposure and HLA in healthy donors. It was with 60 Vbeta and 13 Jbeta primers that the PCR ran. TCRdb keeps only in-frame clones here, not all; method: immunoSEQ multiplex PCR. Of approximately 110,000 clones detected, 67% appear once; the ten largest clones hold about 8.5%. Sequenced sample: PBMCs. These receptors all come from a young man in good health and CMV-seropositive.

The gene calls are TRBV2 and TRBJ2-7, with TRBD2 as a possible D gene (6 bases). V was clipped by 7 bases and J by 9 bases, with 13 bases between them. This CDR3 is 11 amino acids long. Germline V gene sequence: CDR1 SNHLY, CDR2 FYNNEI. The CDR3 nucleotides read TGTGCCAGCAAATCAGCGGGCGGGCAGTACTTC. It codes for CASKSAGGQYF.

The CDR3 DNA reads as TGTGCCAGCAGTGAGTACAGCGGGCTTGCCACAGATACGCAGTATTTT. Residues: CASSEYSGLATDTQYF. The chain carries TRBV2 and TRBJ2-3, with D possibly being TRBD2 (6 bases). Per the germline V gene, CDR1 is SNHLY and CDR2 is FYNNEI. CDR3 length: 16 residues. Trimming removed 3 bases from V and 2 bases from J, with 15 bases in between.

This chain links TRBV5-1 with TRBJ1-2, with TRBD1 identical over 7 bases. The CDR3 has 14 amino acids. After removal of 3 bases from V and 2 bases from J, the junction contained 4 bases not matched to a gene. The germline V gene has CDR1 SGHRS and CDR2 YFSETQ. CDR3 nucleotide sequence: TGCGCCAGCAGCTCGGGACAGCCCAACTATGGCTACACCTTC. Protein product: CASSSGQPNYGYTF. Variable domain in full (rest from reference TRBV5-1 and TRBJ1-2): KAGVTQTPRYLIKTRGQQVTLSCSPISGHRSVSWYQQTPGQGLQFLFEYFSETQRNKGNFPGRFSGRQFSNSRSEMNVSTLELGDSALYLCASSSGQPNYGYTFGSGTRLTVV.

The chain carries TRBV2 and TRBJ2-3, with 11 bases lining up with TRBD2. From germline, CDR1 is SNHLY and CDR2 FYNNEI. Losses at the gene ends were 6 bases for V and 2 bases for J; bases not matched to a gene: 4. There are 15 residues in the CDR3. The CDR3 region is CASRVSGGDTDTQYF. The CDR3 bases are TGTGCCAGCAGGGTTAGCGGGGGGGACACAGATACGCAGTATTTT.

This clone appeared once. Written as DNA, the CDR3 is TGTGCCAGCTCACCGGCCGGGACAGGGGAGTATGGCTACACCTTC. Encoded protein: CASSPAGTGEYGYTF. V gene TRBV18 combines with J gene TRBJ1-2; TRBD1 agrees at 10 bases. This CDR3 contains 15 residues. The V and J ends lost 3 bases and 5 bases, in that order; junction bases with no gene match: 6. Germline lookup yields CDR1 KGHSH and CDR2 LQKENI.

This chain uses TRBV29-1 with TRBJ1-2, with D possibly matching TRBD1 (5 bases). The CDR3 contains 13 residues. Per the germline V gene, CDR1 is SQVTM and CDR2 is ANQGSEA. Between the trimmed V and J ends, which lost 6 bases and 4 bases, there was a span of 15 bases. The CDR3: CSVLFSGGYGYTF. CDR3 DNA sequence: TGCAGCGTATTGTTTTCGGGGGGCTATGGCTACACCTTC.

For this clone: Mismatch with germline at one junction end may stem from a read error. The rearrangement joins TRBV6-6 to TRBJ1-1; possibly TRBD1 for D (5 bases). Germline-derived CDR1 and CDR2 are MNHNY and SVGAGI (reference sequence). The CDR3 loop spans 14 amino acids. The CDR3 loop reads CTSSFKGVVTEAFF. The CDR3 DNA follows: TGTACCAGCAGTTTCAAAGGGGTGGTCACTGAAGCTTTCTTT.

V and J are TRBV28 and TRBJ2-7, with 10 bases matching TRBD2. Germline V gene data show CDR1 as MDHEN and CDR2 as SYDVKM. Unmatched junction bases numbered 8, after V lost 3 bases and J lost 0 bases. The CDR3 length is 17 residues. The CDR3 protein is CASSFLAGGRGSYEQYF. CDR3 DNA: TGTGCCAGCAGTTTTTTAGCGGGGGGACGGGGCTCCTACGAGCAGTACTTC.

This clone was observed a single time. The chain has TRBV6-1 and TRBJ2-7; the match to TRBD2 covers 10 bases. CDR3 length equals 15 residues. V trimming: 6 bases; J trimming: 6 bases; junction bases outside the gene matches: 11. The germline V gene encodes CDR1 MNHNS and CDR2 SASEGT. CDR3 sequence: CASSKSSGGAFEQYV. The CDR3 nucleotides read TGTGCCAGCAGCAAGAGCAGCGGGGGGGCTTTCGAGCAGTACGTC.

The chain recombines TRBV6-4 with TRBJ1-2; D is uncertain. CDR3 length: 11 residues. Trimming pared 5 bases from V and 7 bases from J, leaving 8 bases between. CDR1 and CDR2 (germline): MRHNA, SNTAGT. The CDR3 region has the DNA TGTGCCAGCAGTCCGGGATTTGGCTACACCTTC. Encoded protein: CASSPGFGYTF.